The present entry profiles one TCR beta chain with its context. This entry belongs to a study of blood T cell repertoires in COVID-19. Study overall: Samples representing acute and convalescent COVID-19 were sourced from the United States, Italy and Spain.

Study processing details: Researchers report that nucleated cell counts were estimated from reference gene primer amplification. Sequenced by immunoSEQ multiplex PCR; TCRdb stores in-frame clones only, minus some. The V and J calls and clone size are taken from that table; D and trimming were inferred from the DNA. This table has 90,000 or so clones, roughly 88% appearing once. The V gene's germline CDR1 is SNHLY and CDR2 FYNNEI. V dropped 0 bases and J dropped 4 bases, with 14 bases sitting between them. The CDR3 spans 16 residues. The chain employs TRBV2 and TRBJ2-3; D may be TRBD2 (6 bases). This TCR came from a human donor in a cohort sampled during active COVID-19. The specimen sequenced was peripheral blood. CDR3 coding DNA: TGTGCCAGCAGTGAAGCGAGGCAGGGAGGCGCAGATACGCAGTATTTT. This gives the protein CASSEARQGGADTQYF.